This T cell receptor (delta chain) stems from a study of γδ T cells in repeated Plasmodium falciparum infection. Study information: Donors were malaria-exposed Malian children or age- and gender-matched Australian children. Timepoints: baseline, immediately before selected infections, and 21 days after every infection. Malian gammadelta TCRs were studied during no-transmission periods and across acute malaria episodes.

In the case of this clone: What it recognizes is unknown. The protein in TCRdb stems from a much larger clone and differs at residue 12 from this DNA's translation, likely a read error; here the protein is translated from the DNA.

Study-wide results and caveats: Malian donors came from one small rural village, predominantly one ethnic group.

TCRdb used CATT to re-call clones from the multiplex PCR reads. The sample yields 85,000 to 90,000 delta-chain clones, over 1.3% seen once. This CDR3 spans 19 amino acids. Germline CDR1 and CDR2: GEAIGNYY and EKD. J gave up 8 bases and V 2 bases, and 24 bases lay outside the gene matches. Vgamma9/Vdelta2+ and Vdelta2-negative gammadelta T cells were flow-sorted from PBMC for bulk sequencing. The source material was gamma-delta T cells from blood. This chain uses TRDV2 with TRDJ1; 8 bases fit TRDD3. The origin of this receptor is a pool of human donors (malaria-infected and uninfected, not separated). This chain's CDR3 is CACDKLGDSPTRQSDKLIF. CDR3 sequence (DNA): TGTGCCTGTGACAAGCTGGGGGACTCACCAACTCGCCAAAGTGACAAACTCATCTTT.